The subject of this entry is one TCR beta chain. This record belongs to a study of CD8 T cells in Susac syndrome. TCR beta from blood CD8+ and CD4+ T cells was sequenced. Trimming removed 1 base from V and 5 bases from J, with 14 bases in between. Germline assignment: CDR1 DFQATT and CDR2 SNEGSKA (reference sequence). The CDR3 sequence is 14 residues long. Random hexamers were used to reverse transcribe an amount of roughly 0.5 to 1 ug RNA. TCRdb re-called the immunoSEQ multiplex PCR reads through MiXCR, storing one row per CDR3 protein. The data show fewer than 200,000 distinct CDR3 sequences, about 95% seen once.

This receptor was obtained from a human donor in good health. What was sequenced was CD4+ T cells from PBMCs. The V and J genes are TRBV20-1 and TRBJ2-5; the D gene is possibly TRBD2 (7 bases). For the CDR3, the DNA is TGCAGTGCTAGAGGATGGGGGGGCGGGGAGACCCAGTACTTC. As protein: CSARGWGGGETQYF.